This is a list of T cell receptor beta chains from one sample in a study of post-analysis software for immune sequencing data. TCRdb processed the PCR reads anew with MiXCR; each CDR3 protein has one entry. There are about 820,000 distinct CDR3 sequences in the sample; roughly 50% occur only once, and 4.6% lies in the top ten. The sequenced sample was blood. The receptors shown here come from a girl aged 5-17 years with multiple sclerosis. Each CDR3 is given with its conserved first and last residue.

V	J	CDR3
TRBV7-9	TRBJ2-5	CASRLGGQETQYF
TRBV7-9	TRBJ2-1	CASSMQGARDNEQFF
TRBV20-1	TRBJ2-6	CSARGQTSGANVLTF
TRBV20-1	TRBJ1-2	CSAWDDREGYTF
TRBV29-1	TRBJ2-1	CSVSVPGQSSYNEQFF
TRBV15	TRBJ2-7	CATSRPGYEQYF
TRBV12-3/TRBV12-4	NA	CASGTGVTYEQYF
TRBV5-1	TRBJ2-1	CASAIGQGLNEQFF
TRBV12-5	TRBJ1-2	CASGIVGQGYNYGYTF
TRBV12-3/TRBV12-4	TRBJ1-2	CASSLENRGFNYGYTF
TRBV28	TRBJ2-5	CASRAKEGRETQYF
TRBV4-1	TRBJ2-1	CASSQEWGRANNEQFF
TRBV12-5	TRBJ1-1	CASGHMVNTEAFF
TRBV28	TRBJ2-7	CASRETGYSYEQYF
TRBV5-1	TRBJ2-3	CASRTGLAGRLPQYF
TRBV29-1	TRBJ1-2	CSVEEEGRRSGYTF
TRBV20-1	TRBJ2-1	CSSGEGREHEQFF
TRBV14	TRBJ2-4	CASSQGWGRAKNIQYF
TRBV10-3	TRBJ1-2	CAISALTGGENGYTF
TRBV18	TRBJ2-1	CASSSTTSGGYNEQFF
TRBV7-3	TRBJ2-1	CASSFGYEQFF
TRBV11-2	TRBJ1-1	CASSSSDRADTEAFF
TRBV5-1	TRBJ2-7	CASSLDPPGQGNYEQYF
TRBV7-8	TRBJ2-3	CASSLGQLDTDTQYF
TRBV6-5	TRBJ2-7	CATTTGVSYEQYF
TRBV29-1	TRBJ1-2	CSVRTGSDYGYTF
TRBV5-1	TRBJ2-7	CASSLYTGAPGEQYF
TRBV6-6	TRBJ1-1	CASCYHRGNTEAFF
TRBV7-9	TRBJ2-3	CASSLWGQVTDTQYF
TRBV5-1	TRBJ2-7	CASSLSGGVSYEQYF
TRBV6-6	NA	CASSYSTATRTQYF
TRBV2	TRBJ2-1	CASSEALSPYNEQFF
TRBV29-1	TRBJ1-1	CSVRRVGTEFMNTEAFF
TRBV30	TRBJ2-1	CAWSPGGDEQFF
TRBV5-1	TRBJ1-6	CASSVDPNSPLHF
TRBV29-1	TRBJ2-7	CSALARAGQSGSYHEQYF
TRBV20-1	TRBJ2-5	CSARRDRGLETQYF
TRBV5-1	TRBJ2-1	CASSLEGRSSYNEQFF
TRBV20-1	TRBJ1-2	CSASEGARGGYTF
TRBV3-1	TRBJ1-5	CASSRFRDKNQPQHF
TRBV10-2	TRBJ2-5	CASKEGQETQYF
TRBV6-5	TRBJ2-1	CASTSGTGRYNEQFF
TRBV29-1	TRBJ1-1	CSVARGQYNTEAFF
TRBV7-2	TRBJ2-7	CASSLGSGGTYEQYF
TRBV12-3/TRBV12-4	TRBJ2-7	CASSLAKGYEQYF
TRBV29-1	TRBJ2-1	CSVVDRGLLSSYNEQFF
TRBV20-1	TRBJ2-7	CSARGDPYEQYF
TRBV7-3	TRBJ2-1	CASRSTGGDEQFF
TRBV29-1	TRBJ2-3	CSVDVTDTQYF
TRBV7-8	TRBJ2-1	CASSSRGSSSYNEQFF
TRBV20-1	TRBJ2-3	CSARLRRPSGAADTQYF
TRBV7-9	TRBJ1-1	CASSLALGRGRSTEAFF
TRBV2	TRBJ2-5	CASSVGWAGGQETQYF
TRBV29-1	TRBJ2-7	CSVCLRLDLEQYF
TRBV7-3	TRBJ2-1	CASSSGVSTSYNEQFF
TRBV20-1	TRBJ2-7	CSARDWEPDRGRAEQYF
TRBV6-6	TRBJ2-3	CASSYWPGTDTQYF